This TCR beta chain was sequenced in a study of OX40 agonist ivuxolimab in advanced cancers. Study as a whole: Those treated in dose escalation had hepatocellular carcinoma, melanoma, renal cell cancer or head and neck cancer.

Individuals having autoimmune disease history or systemic immunosuppression were not enrolled. With respect to this clone: Its target is unknown.

V dropped 2 bases and J dropped 3 bases, with 11 bases sitting between them. The V gene's germline CDR1 is SGHRS and CDR2 YFSETQ. This CDR3 region has 14 residues. Profiled with immunoSEQ multiplex PCR; TCRdb holds only in-frame clones, not every one. The data show 35,000 to 45,000 clones, roughly 90% seen once. Study observations and caveats: On average, CD8+ T cells had more expanded clones than CD4+. With doses of 0.1-3.0 mg/kg, partial responders showed among the lowest clonal expansion.

This sequence joins TRBV5-1 and TRBJ1-2, with unresolved D. Sequencing was performed on CD4+ or CD8+ T cells sorted from blood, taken in a trial of the OX40 agonist ivuxolimab. The receptor's source is an adult with an advanced solid tumor such as melanoma, head and neck, liver or kidney cancer. The CDR3 spells CASSLEGNDYGYTF. The CDR3 DNA reads as TGCGCCAGCAGCTTAGAGGGAAATGACTATGGCTACACCTTC.